This entry lists 27 T cell receptor beta chains sequenced from one sample in a study of T cell responses to AZD1222 COVID-19 vaccine (dated by TCRdb to the early 2020s). What this sample's time point label stands for: baseline before first vaccination. Library preparation was by the immunoSEQ multiplex PCR assay. As stored in TCRdb, this immuneACCESS dataset retains in-frame rearrangements with V and J assigned. A fraction of the clones does not appear; measured against another copy, unresolved V genes explain less than half of the discrepancy, and the remainder lacks a known reason. Present in this sample are under 130,000 clones, about 92% of which were seen just once. The ten largest make up approximately 1.1% of the sample. The sequences come from peripheral blood, collected on day 0 of AZD1222 vaccination. The source is an adult in good health.

The V and J genes are TRBV19 and TRBJ1-6, with 10 bases aligning to TRBD1. Trimming took 4 bases from V and 10 from J; bases not matched to a gene: 16. The CDR3 is made up of 18 amino acids. The germline gives CDR1 LNHDA, CDR2 SQIVND (reference sequence). CDR3 coding DNA: TGTGCCAGTAGTAACAGACAGGGGGCGACGGTGGCTCGCTCACCCCTCCACTTT. It specifies CASSNRQGATVARSPLHF.

The chain couples TRBV27 to TRBJ2-2; a possible D gene is TRBD2 (6 bases). CDR1 is MNHEY and CDR2 is SMNVEV in the germline V gene (reference sequence). V lost 6 bases, J lost 4 bases, and 15 bases lay in between. This CDR3 is 15 amino acids long. The CDR3 DNA reads as TGTGCCAGCAGCCTCGGACTACCGGGCACCGGGGAGCTGTTTTTT. This translates into CASSLGLPGTGELFF.

This chain joins TRBV19 and TRBJ2-7, with D maybe TRBD1 (6 bases). This CDR3 contains 13 residues. Germline CDR1 is LNHDA and CDR2 is SQIVND (reference sequence). The V and J ends lost 3 bases and 3 bases respectively, with 9 bases between them. CDR3 nucleotides: TGTGCCAGTAGTATTGTAGGGGGCTACGAGCAGTACTTC. As protein: CASSIVGGYEQYF.

V usage is TRBV13 and J usage is TRBJ1-1; 8 nucleotides align to TRBD1. The junction had 12 bases not matched to a gene; V was cut back by 2 bases and J by 4 bases. The germline gives CDR1 PRHDT, CDR2 FYEKMQ (reference sequence). This CDR3 has 17 residues. DNA of the CDR3: TGTGCCAGCAGCTTAAAGCTCCAGTCAACAGGGGGCACTGAAGCTTTCTTT. Translation: CASSLKLQSTGGTEAFF.

V gene TRBV5-1 combines with J gene TRBJ2-1; a weak D match, TRBD2 (5 bases). The germline CDR1 and CDR2 sequences are SGHRS and YFSETQ. V was pared by 0 bases and J by 6 bases, with 10 bases between. The CDR3 has 14 residues. CDR3 loop: CASSLGPEGNEQFF. The CDR3 region has the DNA TGCGCCAGCAGCTTGGGACCCGAGGGCAATGAGCAGTTCTTC.

V gene TRBV30 combines with J gene TRBJ1-6; no firm D call. The CDR3 loop spans 12 amino acids. Germline CDR1 reads GTSNPN; CDR2 reads SVGIG (reference sequence). Trimming shortened V by 0 bases and J by 9 bases, and 6 bases separated the two germline ends. The CDR3 loop is CAWSVGRSPLHF. CDR3 bases: TGTGCCTGGAGTGTAGGTCGTTCACCCCTCCACTTT.

The chain couples TRBV12-5 to TRBJ1-1; D remains unclear. This CDR3 has 14 residues. Trimming took off 1 base at V and 6 bases at J, with 12 bases between the two ends. Germline CDR1 reads LGHNT; CDR2 reads FRNRAP. The CDR3: CASGLGEEGAEAFF. The CDR3 coding sequence is TGTGCTAGTGGTTTGGGGGAGGAGGGAGCTGAAGCTTTCTTT.

V gene TRBV18 combines with J gene TRBJ1-5; a possible D gene is TRBD1 (5 bases). The germline V and J ends were trimmed by 6 bases and 3 bases, with 9 bases remaining between them. Germline loops: CDR1 KGHSH, CDR2 LQKENI. The CDR3 sequence is 13 residues long. The CDR3 DNA is TGTGCCAGCTCGGACAAGATCAATCAGCCCCAGCATTTT. Translating it yields CASSDKINQPQHF.

The chain uses TRBV28 and TRBJ1-6; no clear D. There are 12 residues in the CDR3. Trimming removed 2 bases at V and 14 bases at J, with 10 bases between. CDR1 MDHEN and CDR2 SYDVKM come from the germline V gene. CDR3 sequence (DNA): TGTGCCAGCAGTTTAATCAAAGAATCCCTCCACTTT. Its protein product is CASSLIKESLHF.

The chain links TRBV9 to TRBJ1-5; 8 bases map to TRBD1. Per germline, CDR1 SGDLS and CDR2 YYNGEE. The J segment lost 6 bases and the V segment lost 0 bases, leaving 5 bases of the junction unmatched. The CDR3 spans 15 residues. CDR3 nucleotides: TGTGCCAGCAGCGTAGGGACAGGGAGGGCTCAGCCCCAGCATTTT. Protein sequence: CASSVGTGRAQPQHF. Supplemented by reference TRBV9 and TRBJ1-5, the full variable domain reads DSGVTQTPKHLITATGQRVTLRCSPRSGDLSVYWYQQSLDQGLQFLIQYYNGEERAKGNILERFSAQQFPDLHSELNLSSLELGDSALYFCASSVGTGRAQPQHFGDGTRLSIL.

V gene TRBV19 combines with J gene TRBJ1-2; D is uncertain. Germline V gene sequence: CDR1 LNHDA, CDR2 SQIVND (reference sequence). The CDR3 spans 13 residues. Trimming stripped 3 bases from V and 4 bases from J, with 9 bases between. CDR3 region: CASSIGRGYGYTF. The CDR3 nucleotides read TGTGCCAGTAGTATCGGACGAGGCTATGGCTACACCTTC.

Note on this clone: The sample contains more than one DNA sequence encoding this CDR3. The gene calls are TRBV7-2 and TRBJ2-5; 8 nucleotides line up with TRBD2. Germline V CDR1 and CDR2: SGHTA, FQGNSA. The V gene end was trimmed by 0 bases and the J gene end by 1 base; junction bases not matched to a gene: 1. The CDR3 totals 15 residues. The chain's CDR3 is CASSLASGVQETQYF. The CDR3 bases are TGTGCCAGCAGCTTAGCTAGCGGGGTCCAAGAGACCCAGTACTTC.

The rearrangement uses TRBV19 and TRBJ2-5, with a tentative D call TRBD2 (6 bases). The germline CDR1 and CDR2 sequences are LNHDA and SQIVND (reference sequence). V shed 6 bases and J shed 3 bases, with 17 bases lying between them. The CDR3 has 15 amino acids. The CDR3 coding sequence is TGTGCCAGTAGGGACGGTTCGGGCGGGGAAGAGACCCAGTACTTC. Protein sequence: CASRDGSGGEETQYF.

The chain uses TRBV5-6 and TRBJ2-1, with 11 bases aligning to TRBD1. The V gene's germline CDR1 is SGHDT and CDR2 YYEEEE. After removal of 1 base from V and 8 bases from J, the junction contained 5 bases not matched to a gene. The CDR3 loop spans 15 amino acids. The CDR3 region has the DNA TGTGCCAGCAGCTTGTTGGGACAGGGGGTCTATGAGCAGTTCTTC. Translation: CASSLLGQGVYEQFF.

CDR3 DNA sequence: TGTGCCAGCCCTGAGGACAGGGGCGGTTCACCCCTCCACTTT. This gives the protein CASPEDRGGSPLHF. The chain recombines TRBV2 with TRBJ1-6; TRBD1 matches 9 bases. Trimming cost V 8 bases and J 9 bases; bases outside gene matches: 8. The CDR3 extends over 14 amino acids. Germline V lookup: CDR1 SNHLY, CDR2 FYNNEI.

This clone is medium-sized (0.01 to 0.1%) within its sample. The rearrangement uses TRBV6-2 or TRBV6-3 and TRBJ2-3, with TRBD1 matching over 9 bases. After removal of 1 base from V and 1 base from J, the junction contained 3 bases not matched to a gene. The CDR3 loop spans 16 amino acids. Germline V CDR1 and CDR2: MNHEY, SVGEGT. The DNA for the CDR3 is TGTGCCAGCAGTTACTTCCGGGACAGGGGCACAGATACGCAGTATTTT. It codes for CASSYFRDRGTDTQYF.

V is TRBV19 and J is TRBJ1-1; D is unclear. The V and J ends lost 5 bases and 1 base respectively, with 8 bases between them. The CDR3 sequence is 13 residues long. Germline V CDR1 and CDR2: LNHDA, SQIVND (reference sequence). CDR3 sequence reads: CASSWGGNTEAFF. CDR3 coding DNA: TGTGCCAGTAGTTGGGGAGGGAACACTGAAGCTTTCTTT.

The chain is built from TRBV18 and TRBJ1-5; D remains ambiguous. This CDR3 is built from 14 residues. Germline V CDR1 and CDR2: KGHSH, LQKENI. Trimming left V 3 bases short and J 1 base short, with 7 bases between. The CDR3 loop is CASSPDVSNQPQHF. CDR3 DNA sequence: TGTGCCAGCTCACCGGACGTCAGCAATCAGCCCCAGCATTTT.

V is TRBV5-1 and J is TRBJ1-1, with 8 bases matching TRBD1. The CDR3 extends over 15 amino acids. Germline assignment: CDR1 SGHRS and CDR2 YFSETQ. With 5 bases clipped from V and 4 bases from J, the junction kept 10 bases outside the gene matches. The CDR3 DNA reads TGCGCCAGCAGGACAGGGGATGGGCTGAGCACTGAAGCTTTCTTT. Translation gives CASRTGDGLSTEAFF. The entire variable domain, with the rest obtained from reference TRBV5-1 and TRBJ1-1, is as follows: KAGVTQTPRYLIKTRGQQVTLSCSPISGHRSVSWYQQTPGQGLQFLFEYFSETQRNKGNFPGRFSGRQFSNSRSEMNVSTLELGDSALYLCASRTGDGLSTEAFFGQGTRLTVV.

The rearrangement uses TRBV5-1 and TRBJ1-2; tentatively, D is TRBD1 (5 bases). The CDR3 consists of 14 residues. Trimming pared 0 bases from V and 3 bases from J, leaving 9 bases between. Germline CDR1 and CDR2: SGHRS and YFSETQ. As DNA, the CDR3 is TGCGCCAGCAGCTTGGGCCAGGGCGACTATGGCTACACCTTC. Amino acids: CASSLGQGDYGYTF.

The V call is TRBV5-1, the J call TRBJ1-1, with D possibly TRBD1 on 5 matching bases. Trimming cost V 5 bases and J 6 bases, with 14 bases left between them. From germline, CDR1 is SGHRS and CDR2 YFSETQ. The CDR3 has 13 amino acids. As DNA, the CDR3 is TGCGCCAGCAGGGTCCTCCGAGGGGCTGAAGCTTTCTTT. The encoded protein is CASRVLRGAEAFF.

For the CDR3, the DNA is TGTGCCAGCCTCCGTGATCCGGGTGAAGCTTTCTTT. The encoded protein is CASLRDPGEAFF. The rearrangement uses TRBV25-1 and TRBJ1-1; D is ambiguous. CDR1 MGHDK and CDR2 SYGVNS come from the germline V gene. The CDR3 covers 12 residues. Trimming pared 8 bases from V and 7 bases from J, leaving 14 bases between. Variable domain in full (rest from reference TRBV25-1 and TRBJ1-1): EADIYQTPRYLVIGTGKKITLECSQTMGHDKMYWYQQDPGMELHLIHYSYGVNSTEKGDLSSESTVSRIRTEHFPLTLESARPSHTSQYLCASLRDPGEAFFGQGTRLTVV.

This chain links TRBV6-1 with TRBJ2-5; D may match TRBD1 or TRBD2 (7 bases each). Germline values: CDR1 MNHNS, CDR2 SASEGT. V lost 1 base and J lost 2, with 11 bases in between. The CDR3 length is 15 residues. The CDR3 protein is CASSEGGGQQETQYF. The CDR3 DNA is TGTGCCAGCAGTGAAGGGGGGGGACAGCAAGAGACCCAGTACTTC.

The chain combines TRBV6-2 or TRBV6-3 with TRBJ2-4, with 9 bases identical to TRBD1. The CDR3 sequence is 18 residues long. The V segment lost 4 bases and the J segment 7 bases; nucleotides outside the gene matches: 17. The germline V gene has CDR1 MNHEY and CDR2 SVGEGT. In DNA form, the CDR3 reads TGTGCCAGCAGTTTCCTCCCTAGAACAGGGGGCGCGAGGAACATTCAGTACTTC. Translation gives CASSFLPRTGGARNIQYF.

V and J are TRBV29-1 and TRBJ2-2; 12 bases agree with TRBD1. The CDR3 is 15 residues long. V was clipped by 2 bases and J by 6 bases; unmatched bases: 4. Germline CDR1 and CDR2: SQVTM and ANQGSEA. The CDR3 nucleotides are TGCAGCGTTGAACCCCGGGACAGGGGGCCCGGGGAGCTGTTTTTT. It is translated as CSVEPRDRGPGELFF.

This sequence joins TRBV19 and TRBJ2-3, with 13 positions matching TRBD2. V lost 4 bases and J lost 0; bases outside the gene matches: 7. This CDR3 is 18 amino acids long. Germline loops: CDR1 LNHDA, CDR2 SQIVND (reference sequence). The CDR3 sequence is CASSTGLAGPRSTDTQYF. The CDR3 DNA reads as TGTGCCAGTAGTACGGGACTAGCGGGACCGAGAAGCACAGATACGCAGTATTTT.

This chain links TRBV2 with TRBJ2-4, with TRBD2 identical over 10 bases. The CDR3 length is 14 residues. CDR1 is SNHLY and CDR2 is FYNNEI in the germline V gene. The J segment lost 6 bases and the V segment lost 1 base, leaving 0 bases of the junction unmatched. The CDR3 region is CASSEVAGGNIQYF. CDR3 bases: TGTGCCAGCAGTGAAGTAGCGGGGGGAAACATTCAGTACTTC.